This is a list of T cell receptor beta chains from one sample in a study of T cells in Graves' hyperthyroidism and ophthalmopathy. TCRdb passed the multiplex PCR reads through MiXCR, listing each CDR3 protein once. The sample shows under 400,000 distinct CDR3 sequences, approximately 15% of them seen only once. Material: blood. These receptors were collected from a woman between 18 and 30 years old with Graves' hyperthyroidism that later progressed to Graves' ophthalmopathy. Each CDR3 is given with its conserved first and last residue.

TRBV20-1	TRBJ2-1	CSARGRNNEQFF
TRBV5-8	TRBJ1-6	CASSLAGASYNSPLHF
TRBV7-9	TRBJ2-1	CASSLYIRDLNEQFF
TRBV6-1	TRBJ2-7	CASRNGLLPEQYF
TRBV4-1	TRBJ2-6	CASSQDIWQGGSRANVLTF
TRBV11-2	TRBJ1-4	CASSLSTGNEKLFF
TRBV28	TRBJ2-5	CASSFPPVGETQYF
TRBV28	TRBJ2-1	CASSGTDASSYNEQFF
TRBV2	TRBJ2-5	CASRREEGGKGQYF
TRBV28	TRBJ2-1	CASRSYPGQGENEQFF
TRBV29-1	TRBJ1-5	CSVAEGVGQPQHF
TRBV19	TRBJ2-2	CASSSSYGTVTGELFF
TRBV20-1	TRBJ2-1	CSASGRYNEQFF